This T cell receptor beta chain comes out of a study of cytomegalovirus exposure and HLA in healthy donors. Overall study findings and caveats: As was reported, the HLA-A and HLA-B alleles of most subjects were accurately predicted from TCR beta sequences. Later, an analysis showed that TCR beta chains associated with HLA were more clonally expanded than others that were equally common.

Primers: 60 Vbeta forward and 13 Jbeta reverse. Some clones are missing from TCRdb's copy, which holds only in-frame ones; the method was immunoSEQ multiplex PCR. The sample shows some 140,000 clones, less than 85% of them seen only once. To note about this clone: What it binds is not known.

The CDR3 loop spans 14 amino acids. V lost 4 bases to trimming and J lost 9 bases, with 14 bases between them. The germline V gene has CDR1 SGHKS and CDR2 YYEKEE (reference sequence). This rearrangement joins TRBV5-5 to TRBJ1-6; D call uncertain. The receptor was derived from a woman aged 45-60 years in good health and CMV-seropositive. Sample: PBMCs. The CDR3 loop reads CASSQEVIGSPLHF. CDR3 nucleotides: TGTGCCAGCAGCCAAGAAGTGATCGGTTCACCCCTCCACTTT.